This TCR beta chain was captured by sequencing in a study of OX40 agonist ivuxolimab in advanced cancers. About the research overall: Prior anti-PD-1, anti-PD-L1 or anti-CTLA-4 therapy did not bar entry, and about 40% had some.

TCRdb's copy holds only in-frame clones and misses some; the assay was immunoSEQ multiplex PCR. The repertoire includes over 80,000 clones, 70% to 90% of them detected once, and around 5.5% sits in the top ten. On this clone: Its antigen remains unidentified.

General study findings and limits: Still undetermined is the antigen specificity of the expanded peripheral T cells.

Blood sampling was done at baseline, cycle 4 day 1, and cycle 7 day 1. Sequenced material: CD4+ or CD8+ T cells sorted from blood, taken in a trial of the OX40 agonist ivuxolimab. The TCR comes from an adult with an advanced solid tumor such as melanoma, head and neck, liver or kidney cancer.

The CDR3 spells CSVETPNTEAFF. In nucleotides, the CDR3 is TGCAGCGTTGAAACCCCGAACACTGAAGCTTTCTTT. The genes are TRBV29-1 and TRBJ1-1; no clear D gene. CDR1 and CDR2 (germline): SQVTM, ANQGSEA. V lost 2 bases, J lost 1 base, and 5 bases lay in between. The CDR3 is made up of 12 amino acids.